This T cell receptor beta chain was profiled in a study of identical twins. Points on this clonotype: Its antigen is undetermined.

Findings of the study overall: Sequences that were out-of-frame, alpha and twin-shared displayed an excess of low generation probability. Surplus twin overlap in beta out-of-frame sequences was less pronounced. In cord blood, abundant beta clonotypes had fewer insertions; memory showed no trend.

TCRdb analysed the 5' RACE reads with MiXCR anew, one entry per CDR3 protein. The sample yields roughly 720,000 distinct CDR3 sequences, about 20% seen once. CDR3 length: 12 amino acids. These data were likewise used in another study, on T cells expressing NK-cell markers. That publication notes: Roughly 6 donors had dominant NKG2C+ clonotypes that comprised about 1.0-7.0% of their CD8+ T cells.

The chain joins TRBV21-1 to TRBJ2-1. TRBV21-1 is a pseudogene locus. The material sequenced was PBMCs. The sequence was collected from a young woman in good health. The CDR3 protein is CASKDEYNEQFF. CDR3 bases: TGTGCCAGCAAGGACGAGTACAATGAGCAGTTCTTC.